The clone carrying this TCR beta chain showed up just once. Original processing notes: From reference gene primer amplification, estimates of nucleated cell counts were derived. Sequencing was performed with immunoSEQ multiplex PCR; in TCRdb, only in-frame clones are kept and a portion is missing. V and J calls and clone size are copied from that table; D and trimming were computed from the DNA. The repertoire holds some 290,000 clones, with more than 75% as singletons. These data originate in a study of blood T cell repertoires in COVID-19. Overall study: The United States, Italy and Spain provided the acute and convalescent COVID-19 samples.

The study recruited people aged roughly 18 to 100 years across about two dozen US areas. The CDR3 length is 16 residues. The germline CDR1 and CDR2 sequences are SGHVS and FQNEAQ. The V and J ends lost 5 bases and 0 bases respectively, with 14 bases between them. This TCR came from a woman between 35 and 50 years old with acute COVID-19. Source material: PBMCs or T cells enriched from blood (not recorded which). The chain joins TRBV7-8 to TRBJ1-5; TRBD1 might be the D (6 bases). CDR3 nucleotides: TGTGCCAGCAGCCCAACTACAGGGAATAGCAATCAGCCCCAGCATTTT. Its translation is CASSPTTGNSNQPQHF.